Below, 10 T cell receptor beta chains from the same sample are listed, as sequenced in a study of cytomegalovirus exposure and HLA in healthy donors. Primers: 60 Vbeta forward and 13 Jbeta reverse. TCRdb's copy holds only in-frame clones and misses some; the assay was immunoSEQ multiplex PCR. The sample carries approximately 200,000 clones, around 80% recorded once. The sequenced material came from PBMCs. The receptors were gathered from a girl aged 2-10 years in good health and CMV-seronegative.

This clone was detected only a few times. The chain is built from TRBV19 and TRBJ1-1; D may be TRBD1 (6 bases). Germline CDR1 reads LNHDA; CDR2 reads SQIVND (reference sequence). The CDR3 has 15 amino acids. Trimming removed 2 bases at V and 1 base at J, with 11 bases between. CDR3 DNA: TGTGCCAGTAGTATACGCCCAGGGGAGAACACTGAAGCTTTCTTT. Its translation is CASSIRPGENTEAFF.

V is TRBV18 and J is TRBJ2-5; D is unresolved. Trimming shortened V by 6 bases and J by 2 bases, and 7 bases separated the two germline ends. Germline V gives CDR1 KGHSH, CDR2 LQKENI. The CDR3 runs to 12 residues. The CDR3 loop is CASSRRQETQYF. In DNA, the CDR3 is TGTGCCAGCTCGCGGCGTCAAGAGACCCAGTACTTC. Variable domain in full (rest from reference TRBV18 and TRBJ2-5): NAGVMQNPRHLVRRRGQEARLRCSPMKGHSHVYWYRQLPEEGLKFMVYLQKENIIDESGMPKERFSAEFPKEGPSILRIQQVVRGDSAAYFCASSRRQETQYFGPGTRLLVL.

This clone has only a few counts. The rearrangement uses TRBV10-1 and TRBJ1-1, with D maybe TRBD1 (5 bases). With 8 bases removed from V and 4 bases from J, the gap between germline ends came to 14 bases. CDR1 is WNHNN, CDR2 SYGVQD, per germline (reference sequence). The CDR3 spans 13 residues. For the CDR3, the DNA is TGCGCCAGCGCGGGGACTGGGGGCACTGAAGCTTTCTTT. Protein sequence: CASAGTGGTEAFF.

The chain combines TRBV30 with TRBJ2-3; 8 nucleotides line up with TRBD2. The junction had 5 bases not matched to a gene; V was cut back by 1 base and J by 2 bases. CDR1 and CDR2 from the germline V gene are GTSNPN and SVGIG (reference sequence). This CDR3 contains 15 residues. CDR3 residues: CAWSALAGSTDTQYF. CDR3 DNA: TGTGCCTGGAGTGCGCTAGCGGGTTCCACAGATACGCAGTATTTT.

The chain recombines TRBV2 with TRBJ2-3; D call uncertain. This CDR3 is 15 amino acids long. Trimming removed 7 bases from V and 2 bases from J, with 16 bases in between. Germline V lookup: CDR1 SNHLY, CDR2 FYNNEI. The CDR3 is CASTPGGASTDTQYF. In DNA, the CDR3 is TGTGCCAGCACGCCTGGCGGAGCATCCACAGATACGCAGTATTTT. The entire variable domain, with the rest obtained from reference TRBV2 and TRBJ2-3, is as follows: EPEVTQTPSHQVTQMGQEVILRCVPISNHLYFYWYRQILGQKVEFLVSFYNNEISEKSEIFDDQFSVERPDGSNFTLKIRSTKLEDSAMYFCASTPGGASTDTQYFGPGTRLTVL.

The CDR3 protein is CSVREGNYGYTF. CDR3 DNA sequence: TGCAGCGTGCGGGAGGGGAACTATGGCTACACCTTC. V usage is TRBV29-1 and J usage is TRBJ1-2, with D possibly being TRBD1 (5 bases). The CDR3 consists of 12 residues. Germline-derived CDR1 and CDR2 are SQVTM and ANQGSEA. V was shortened by 6 bases and J by 2 bases, with 10 bases between the two germline ends.

The chain carries TRBV6-5 and TRBJ1-6; D perhaps matches TRBD1 (5 bases). The CDR3 is made up of 14 amino acids. CDR1 and CDR2 from the germline V gene are MNHEY and SVGAGI. Trimming cost V 2 bases and J 10 bases, with 12 bases left between them. DNA for the CDR3: TGTGCCAGCAGTTACAAGGGGCAGGGATCACCCCTCCACTTT. Translation gives CASSYKGQGSPLHF.

V gene TRBV2 combines with J gene TRBJ1-1; no reliable D call. The CDR3 runs 12 residues. The V gene's germline CDR1 is SNHLY and CDR2 FYNNEI. The V gene lost 5 bases and the J gene lost 5 bases, with 9 bases spanning the gap. This chain's CDR3 is CASSHGRTEAFF. The CDR3 DNA reads as TGTGCCAGCAGTCACGGGAGGACTGAAGCTTTCTTT.

The chain has TRBV9 and TRBJ2-1; 9 bases agree with TRBD1. V was clipped by 3 bases and J by 4 bases; unmatched bases: 5. This CDR3 has 15 amino acids. Germline CDR1 is SGDLS and CDR2 is YYNGEE. CDR3 residues: CASSEQGAWYNEQFF. The CDR3 DNA reads TGTGCCAGCAGCGAACAGGGGGCTTGGTACAATGAGCAGTTCTTC. The full variable domain, with the rest looked up from reference TRBV9 and TRBJ2-1, is DSGVTQTPKHLITATGQRVTLRCSPRSGDLSVYWYQQSLDQGLQFLIQYYNGEERAKGNILERFSAQQFPDLHSELNLSSLELGDSALYFCASSEQGAWYNEQFFGPGTRLTVL.

CDR3 residues: CASSYYGIEVNQPQHF. The DNA of the CDR3 is TGTGCCAGCAGTTACTACGGGATTGAGGTCAATCAGCCCCAGCATTTT. V usage is TRBV6-5 and J usage is TRBJ1-5; no definite D call. The V gene's germline CDR1 is MNHEY and CDR2 SVGAGI. V shed 1 base and J shed 3 bases, with 13 bases lying between them. This CDR3 has 16 amino acids.